These T cell receptor beta chains were read from a single sample in a study of blood T cells in healthy people across ages. TCRdb itself ran the 5' RACE reads through MiXCR, one entry per CDR3 protein. This sample carries 1.4 million to 1.5 million distinct CDR3 sequences, around 42% of them seen once, and the ten largest clones take around 8%. The material sequenced was blood. The receptors originated from a woman between 18 and 30 years old in good health. CDR3s include the opening cysteine and the closing phenylalanine or tryptophan. Fields, in order: clone size, D gene, V gene, J gene, CDR3 DNA, CDR3 protein. D genes are given only for firm matches. Clone size appears in some rows only: once, few, many, or a class for an expanded clone.

few	.	TRBV29-1	TRBJ1-2	TGCAGCGTTGTTCCCAGGTTGAGCTATGGCTACACCTTC	CSVVPRLSYGYTF
.	TRBD2	TRBV29-1	TRBJ2-4	TGCAGCGTCCCGGGGGGTTGGGACAAAAACATTCAGTACTTC	CSVPGGWDKNIQYF
.	TRBD1	TRBV27	TRBJ2-1	TGTGCCAGCAGTTCCGACAGGGTTCCGGGCAATGAGCAGTTCTTC	CASSSDRVPGNEQFF
.	.	TRBV4-2	TRBJ1-4	TGTGCCAGCAGCTCCTCGGGGGAAAAACTGTTTTTT	CASSSSGEKLFF
.	TRBD1	TRBV20-1	TRBJ1-1	TGCAGTGCCCATGCAAGCGGGACAGGGGGGTCCACTGAAGCTTTCTTT	CSAHASGTGGSTEAFF
few	.	TRBV6-2/TRBV6-3	TRBJ1-2	TGTGCCAGCAGTTACCGGGGGACCAACTATGGCTACACCTTC	CASSYRGTNYGYTF
.	TRBD2	TRBV11-3	TRBJ2-5	TGTGCCAGCAGCAAGGGACTAGCACAAGAGACCCAGTACTTC	CASSKGLAQETQYF
.	.	TRBV2	TRBJ2-3	TGTGCCAGCCGGGTTCGCAGCACAGATACGCAGTATTTT	CASRVRSTDTQYF
.	.	TRBV3-1	TRBJ1-5	TGTGCCAGCAGCCAGTACGAGCAGCCCCAGCATTTT	CASSQYEQPQHF
.	TRBD2	TRBV7-2	TRBJ2-1	TGTGCCAGCAGCTTAAGGAGCGGGGGAGCCTTCCAAGAGACCCAGTTCTTC	CASSLRSGGAFQETQFF
.	TRBD2	TRBV20-1	TRBJ2-1	TGCAGTGCCACCCGCGGGGGGCAGGGTGAGCAGTTCTTC	CSATRGGQGEQFF
.	TRBD2	TRBV18	TRBJ2-7	TGTGCCAGCTCACTTACCGGGTCCGAAGCGGGAGAGCAGTACTTC	CASSLTGSEAGEQYF
.	.	TRBV5-5	TRBJ2-5	TGTGCCAGCAGCTTCTCGGGACTGGGGGCAGAGACCCAGTACTTC	CASSFSGLGAETQYF
.	.	TRBV6-5	TRBJ2-5	TGTGCCAGCAGTTACTCGCGGCAGACGTACCAAGAGACCCAGTACTTC	CASSYSRQTYQETQYF